This record looks at one T cell receptor (beta chain) sequence and its context. Researchers partitioned CD4+ cells into CD45RA+ naive and CD45RA-negative memory subsets. Trimming stripped 3 bases from V and 5 bases from J, with 10 bases between. The CDR3 sequence is 13 residues long. CDR1 is MNHEY and CDR2 is SMNVEV in the germline V gene (reference sequence). This entry is derived from a study of shared clonotypes between healthy human individuals. Replicate PCRs from sorted subsets contained approximately 220 ng DNA, which is 29,000 or so T cell genomes. TCRdb's table, derived via immunoSEQ multiplex PCR, lists solely in-frame clones and lacks some. Here the sample spans 1 million to 1.2 million clones, roughly 80% being singletons.

V and J are TRBV27 and TRBJ1-1; D uncertain. This receptor was identified in a young man in good health. Some clones in this sample may be carry-over from other donors' samples. Sequencing was performed on memory CD4+ T cells from PBMCs. The subset is: CD45RA-negative fraction. CDR3 amino acids: CASSFTGVTEAFF. The CDR3, as DNA: TGTGCCAGCAGTTTCACCGGAGTTACTGAAGCTTTCTTT.